This T cell receptor (beta chain) was documented in a study of shared clonotypes between healthy human individuals. Study-level findings and limits: The donor pool, a small one, limited the genetic and exposure-history diversity represented.

For this clone: Its matching antigen is unknown.

Original data processing: ImmunoSEQ yielded junction-only sequences lacking quality scores, so filtering differed. The protocol was immunoSEQ multiplex PCR, while the TCRdb copy is restricted to in-frame clones and leaves out a portion. The V and J calls and the clone size are those of that table, but D and trimming were determined from the DNA. The sample lists 600,000 to 750,000 clones, around 90% occurring once. Germline values: CDR1 MNHEY, CDR2 SMNVEV (reference sequence). The trim removed 11 bases at V and 2 bases at J, leaving 8 bases unmatched. The CDR3 has 13 amino acids. This receptor was taken from a man between 18 and 35 years old in good health. Some clones in this sample may be carry-over from other donors' samples. V is TRBV27 and J is TRBJ2-7; 8 nucleotides agree with TRBD2. Sequenced sample: memory CD8+ T cells from PBMCs. Noted subset: CD45RO+ cells pooled with CCR7-negative TemRA cells. CDR3 sequence reads: CAAGGGKTYEQYF. The DNA for the CDR3 is TGTGCCGCGGGGGGAGGGAAGACCTACGAGCAGTACTTC.